Below are 5 T cell receptor beta chains sequenced from a single sample in a study of blood T cell repertoires in COVID-19. Some clones are missing from TCRdb's copy, which holds only in-frame ones; the method was immunoSEQ multiplex PCR. The sample records 100,000 or so clones, about 86% being singletons. The specimen sequenced was peripheral blood. These receptors all stem from a man older than 75 with acute or convalescent COVID-19.

This chain connects TRBV3-1 (or the pseudogene TRBV3-2) to TRBJ2-1; TRBD2 matches at 9 bases. This CDR3 spans 15 amino acids. V trimming: 0 bases; J trimming: 5 bases; junction bases outside the gene matches: 2. From germline, CDR1 is LGHDT and CDR2 YNNKEL (reference sequence). Here the CDR3 reads CASSQDRLADNEQFF. The CDR3 DNA reads TGTGCCAGCAGCCAAGATCGACTAGCGGACAATGAGCAGTTCTTC.

This sequence joins TRBV6-6 and TRBJ1-1; tentative D call: TRBD1 (6 bases). The CDR3 contains 12 residues. The germline CDR1 and CDR2 sequences are MNHNY and SVGAGI (reference sequence). The V end lost 7 bases, the J end lost 9 bases, and 15 bases lay between the germline ends. CDR3 nucleotides: TGTGCCAGCACCCCCGAAGACAGGAAAGCTTTCTTT. This gives the protein CASTPEDRKAFF.

This clone was picked up one time. The chain employs TRBV18 and TRBJ1-5; a weak D match, TRBD1 (6 bases). Germline V CDR1 and CDR2: KGHSH, LQKENI. Trimming removed 3 bases at V and 5 bases at J, with 8 bases between. The CDR3 extends over 13 amino acids. This CDR3 reads CASSPDSYQPQHF. The CDR3 DNA reads as TGTGCCAGCTCACCGGACAGCTATCAGCCCCAGCATTTT.

The rearrangement links TRBV5-1 to TRBJ2-3, with D perhaps matching TRBD2 (7 bases). The germline CDR1 and CDR2 sequences are SGHRS and YFSETQ. V was clipped by 4 bases and J by 5 bases, with 23 bases between them. The CDR3 runs 17 residues. CDR3 DNA sequence: TGCGCCAGCAGCCGGGGGGCGGGGGCGACAGCTGAAGATACGCAGTATTTT. This sequence encodes CASSRGAGATAEDTQYF.

The CDR3 DNA sequence: TGTGCCAGCAGCCAATCCACAGGGTCCGCGGACTATGGCTACACCTTC. Residues: CASSQSTGSADYGYTF. The chain couples TRBV4-2 to TRBJ1-2, with D maybe TRBD1 (6 bases). The V and J ends lost 2 bases and 3 bases respectively, with 16 bases between them. Germline V gene data show CDR1 as LGHNA and CDR2 as YNFKEQ. The CDR3 length is 16 residues.